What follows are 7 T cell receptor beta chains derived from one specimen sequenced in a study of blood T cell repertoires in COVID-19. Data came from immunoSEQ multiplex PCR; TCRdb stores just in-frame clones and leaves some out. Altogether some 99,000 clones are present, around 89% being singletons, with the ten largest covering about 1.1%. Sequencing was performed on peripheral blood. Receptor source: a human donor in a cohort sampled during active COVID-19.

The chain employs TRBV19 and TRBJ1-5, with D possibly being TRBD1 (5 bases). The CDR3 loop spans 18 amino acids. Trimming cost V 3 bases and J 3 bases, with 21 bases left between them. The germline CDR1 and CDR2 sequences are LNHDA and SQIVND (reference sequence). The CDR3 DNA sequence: TGTGCCAGTAGTATCGTGATCGACAGTCTGGGGCTCAATCAGCCCCAGCATTTT. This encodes CASSIVIDSLGLNQPQHF.

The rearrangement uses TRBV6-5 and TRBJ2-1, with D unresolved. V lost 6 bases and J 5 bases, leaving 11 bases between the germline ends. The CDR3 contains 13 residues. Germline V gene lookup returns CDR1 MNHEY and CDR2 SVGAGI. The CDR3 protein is CASSRRQNNEQFF. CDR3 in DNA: TGTGCCAGCAGCAGACGACAAAACAATGAGCAGTTCTTC.

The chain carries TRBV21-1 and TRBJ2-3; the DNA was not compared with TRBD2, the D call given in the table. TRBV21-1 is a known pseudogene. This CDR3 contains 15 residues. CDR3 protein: CASNPTRGITDTQYF. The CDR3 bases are TGTGCCAGCAACCCGACCCGGGGGATCACAGATACGCAGTATTTT.

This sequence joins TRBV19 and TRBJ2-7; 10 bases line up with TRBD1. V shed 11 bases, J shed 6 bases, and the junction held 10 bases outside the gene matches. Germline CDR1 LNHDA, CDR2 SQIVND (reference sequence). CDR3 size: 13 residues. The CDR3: CASQRDRGSEQYF. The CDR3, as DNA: TGTGCCTCCCAAAGGGACAGGGGAAGCGAGCAGTACTTC.

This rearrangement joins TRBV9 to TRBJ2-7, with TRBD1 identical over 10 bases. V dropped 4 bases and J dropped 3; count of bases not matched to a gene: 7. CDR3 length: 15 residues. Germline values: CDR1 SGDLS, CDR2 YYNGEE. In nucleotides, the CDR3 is TGTGCCAGCAGCCCCCGACAGGGGGCTTACTACGAGCAGTACTTC. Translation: CASSPRQGAYYEQYF.

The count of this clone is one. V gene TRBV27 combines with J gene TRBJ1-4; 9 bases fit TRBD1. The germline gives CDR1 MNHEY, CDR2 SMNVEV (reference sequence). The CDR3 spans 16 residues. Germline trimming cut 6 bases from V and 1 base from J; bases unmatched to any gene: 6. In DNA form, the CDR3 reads TGTGCCAGCAGCAGACAGGGGGAGGTAACTAATGAAAAACTGTTTTTT. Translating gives CASSRQGEVTNEKLFF.

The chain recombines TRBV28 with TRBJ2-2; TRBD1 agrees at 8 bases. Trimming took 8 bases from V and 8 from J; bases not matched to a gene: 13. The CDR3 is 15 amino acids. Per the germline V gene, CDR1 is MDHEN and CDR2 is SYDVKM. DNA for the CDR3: TGTGCCAGCGCCCCCTACAGGGGGTTCGCAGGGGAGCTGTTTTTT. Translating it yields CASAPYRGFAGELFF.